The source of this T cell receptor beta chain is a study of blood T cell repertoires in COVID-19. Only in-frame clones appear in the TCRdb table, and some are missing; sequencing was by immunoSEQ multiplex PCR. The profile covers 200,000 to 250,000 clones, with 80% appearing a single time and approximately 7.2% taken by the ten largest. In germline, CDR1 is ENHRY, CDR2 SYGVKD. J gave up 9 bases and V 6 bases, and 9 bases lay outside the gene matches. This CDR3 comprises 14 residues. The origin of this receptor is a woman aged 70-85 years with acute or convalescent COVID-19. The rearrangement joins TRBV10-3 to TRBJ2-1; 9 bases fit TRBD2. Material: peripheral blood. CDR3 protein: CAIRGSGGFSEQFF. In DNA, the CDR3 is TGTGCCATCAGGGGTAGCGGGGGATTTAGTGAGCAGTTCTTC.